This record covers a single TCR beta chain. Antigen unknown. This record belongs to a study of graft-versus-host responses after intestinal transplantation. On the study more broadly: Recipients across the board were started on anti-thymocyte globulin induction, then kept on tacrolimus and steroids for about 3 years.

Assay used: immunoSEQ multiplex PCR; TCRdb lists only in-frame clones, some missing. This sample has about 120,000 clones; around 96% occur once, and the top ten carry 3.3%. CDR1 is MDHEN and CDR2 is SYDVKM in the germline V gene. The CDR3 length is 13 residues. V gave up 2 bases and J gave up 7 bases; unmatched junction bases: 2. The clonotype comes from a human donor who received an intestinal transplant. This chain joins TRBV28 and TRBJ2-1; 7 bases line up with TRBD2. The material was unstimulated CD8+ T cells sorted from spleen or lymph node cells, obtained before intestinal transplant. DNA for the CDR3: TGTGCCAGCAGTTTAGTTAGCGGGAATGAGCAGTTCTTC. This encodes CASSLVSGNEQFF.